A selection of T cell receptor beta chains follows, all from one sample in a study of cytomegalovirus exposure and HLA in healthy donors. Only in-frame clones appear in the TCRdb table, and some are missing; sequencing was by immunoSEQ multiplex PCR. The repertoire holds about 91,000 clones, about nine tenths seen once, with roughly 2.3% in the top ten. Sample: PBMCs. The source is a man aged 18 to 30 in good health and CMV-seronegative. Both conserved end residues are part of each CDR3. The order of the fields is D gene, clone size, J gene, V gene, CDR3 DNA, CDR3 protein. D genes are given only for firm matches. Size is stated for part of the rows, as once, few or many counts, or as a class when the clone is expanded.

D: .
size: once
J: TRBJ2-5
V: TRBV5-1
DNA: TGCGCCAGCAGCCCCTCACTTCGGGGTAGCCAAGAGACCCAGTACTTC
CDR3: CASSPSLRGSQETQYF

D: TRBD1
size: .
J: TRBJ1-3
V: TRBV6-5
DNA: TGTGCCAGCAGTTACGGGCAGGGGGCTGGAAACACCATATATTTT
CDR3: CASSYGQGAGNTIYF

D: .
size: .
J: TRBJ1-2
V: TRBV21-1
DNA: TGTGCCAGCAGCGACCGAACGAGAGACAGTATCTATGGCTACACCTTC
CDR3: CASSDRTRDSIYGYTF

D: .
size: .
J: TRBJ1-3
V: TRBV28
DNA: TGTGCCAGCAGTGAGTCGAACTCTGGAAACACCATATATTTT
CDR3: CASSESNSGNTIYF

D: .
size: .
J: TRBJ1-5
V: TRBV15
DNA: TGTGCCACCAGCCCGACAGTTAGCAATCAGCCCCAGCATTTT
CDR3: CATSPTVSNQPQHF

D: .
size: .
J: TRBJ2-1
V: TRBV4-3
DNA: TGCGCCAGCAGCCAAGATCGCCTGACAGGAATTGAGCAGTTCTTC
CDR3: CASSQDRLTGIEQFF

D: .
size: .
J: TRBJ2-2
V: TRBV19
DNA: TGTGCCAGTAGCCTGACCGGGGGAGCCACCGGGGAGCTGTTTTTT
CDR3: CASSLTGGATGELFF

D: .
size: .
J: TRBJ2-6
V: TRBV15
DNA: TGTGCCACCACCTCTCCAGGTGGGGCCAACGTCCTGACTTTC
CDR3: CATTSPGGANVLTF

D: .
size: .
J: TRBJ2-5
V: TRBV19
DNA: TGTGCCAGTAGAAATCCAGGGGAGAGAGAGACCCAGTACTTC
CDR3: CASRNPGERETQYF

D: TRBD1
size: .
J: TRBJ2-7
V: TRBV29-1
DNA: TGCAGCGTTGGATCGACAGGGCCGGAGCAGTACTTC
CDR3: CSVGSTGPEQYF

D: TRBD2
size: .
J: TRBJ2-3
V: TRBV28
DNA: TGTGCCAGCAGTTTCCAAGGACTAGCTGCGGATACGCAGTATTTT
CDR3: CASSFQGLAADTQYF

D: TRBD2
size: .
J: TRBJ2-1
V: TRBV27
DNA: TGTGCCAGCAGTGTTCTACTAGCGGGAGGGCCCAATGAGCAGTTCTTC
CDR3: CASSVLLAGGPNEQFF

D: TRBD1
size: .
J: TRBJ1-1
V: TRBV28
DNA: TGTGCCAGCAGTTTTTCCGGACAGGTGAACACTGAAGCTTTCTTT
CDR3: CASSFSGQVNTEAFF

D: .
size: .
J: TRBJ1-2
V: TRBV19
DNA: TGTGCCAGTAATCCTAGCGGGCCTAACTATGGCTACACCTTC
CDR3: CASNPSGPNYGYTF

D: .
size: .
J: TRBJ1-4
V: TRBV6-6
DNA: TGTGCCAGCAGTCTTCAGGGCGAACTGTTTTTT
CDR3: CASSLQGELFF

D: .
size: .
J: TRBJ2-6
V: TRBV30
DNA: TGTGCCTGGAGTGGAGTCTCTGGGGCCAACGTCCTGACTTTC
CDR3: CAWSGVSGANVLTF

D: .
size: .
J: TRBJ1-1
V: TRBV19
DNA: TGTGCCAGTAGTTGGGCAGGGAAGATCAACACTGAAGCTTTCTTT
CDR3: CASSWAGKINTEAFF

D: .
size: few
J: TRBJ2-5
V: TRBV28
DNA: TGTGCCAGCAGTTTGCCGGATATCGGGGAAGAGACCCAGTACTTC
CDR3: CASSLPDIGEETQYF

D: .
size: .
J: TRBJ2-1
V: TRBV7-9
DNA: TGTGCCAGCAGCCTGGGGTCCGGGGGAGCCCGCTACAATGAGCAGTTCTTC
CDR3: CASSLGSGGARYNEQFF

D: TRBD2
size: .
J: TRBJ2-3
V: TRBV5-1
DNA: TGCGCCAGCAGCCTCGGACTAGCGGGAGGGTCAGATACGCAGTATTTT
CDR3: CASSLGLAGGSDTQYF

D: TRBD1
size: .
J: TRBJ1-6
V: TRBV28
DNA: TGTGCCAGCAGTTTAGCGGGACAGGGCAAACATTCACCCCTCCACTTT
CDR3: CASSLAGQGKHSPLHF

D: .
size: .
J: TRBJ1-5
V: TRBV6-1
DNA: TGTGCCAGCAGTGAGGATCCTGACAGATTCAGGAGCAATCAGCCCCAGCATTTT
CDR3: CASSEDPDRFRSNQPQHF

D: .
size: .
J: TRBJ2-2
V: TRBV9
DNA: TGTGCCAGCAGCGTTGGGGGGCTAGCGGCGAACACCGGGGAGCTGTTTTTT
CDR3: CASSVGGLAANTGELFF

D: .
size: .
J: TRBJ1-5
V: TRBV15
DNA: TGTGCCACCAGCAGAGATTACAGGGCTAGCAATCAGCCCCAGCATTTT
CDR3: CATSRDYRASNQPQHF

D: TRBD1
size: .
J: TRBJ2-5
V: TRBV5-1
DNA: TGCGCCAGCAGCCTCGGGACAGCCCAAGAGACCCAGTACTTC
CDR3: CASSLGTAQETQYF

D: .
size: once
J: TRBJ2-6
V: TRBV10-3
DNA: TGTGCCATCAGTGAAGTTCCAGGGGACGGCTCTGGGGCCAACGTCCTGACTTTC
CDR3: CAISEVPGDGSGANVLTF

D: .
size: .
J: TRBJ1-1
V: TRBV15
DNA: TGTGCCACCAGCAGAGACCGGGACACCCTGGGTGAAGCTTTCTTT
CDR3: CATSRDRDTLGEAFF

D: .
size: .
J: TRBJ2-7
V: TRBV27
DNA: TGTGCCAGCAGTTCCCTCAGCTCCTACGAGCAGTACTTC
CDR3: CASSSLSSYEQYF

D: .
size: .
J: TRBJ2-3
V: TRBV6-4
DNA: TGTGCCAGCAGTGATAGCGGAACATCCACAGATACGCAGTATTTT
CDR3: CASSDSGTSTDTQYF

D: TRBD2
size: .
J: TRBJ2-5
V: TRBV11-2
DNA: TGTGCCAGCAGCTTAGTTACGGGAGGGGACCAAGAGACCCAGTACTTC
CDR3: CASSLVTGGDQETQYF

D: TRBD2
size: .
J: TRBJ2-5
V: TRBV19
DNA: TGTGCCAGTAGTATGGTACTAGCGGGAAAACCCTATCAAGAGACCCAGTACTTC
CDR3: CASSMVLAGKPYQETQYF

D: .
size: .
J: TRBJ2-1
V: TRBV6-4
DNA: TGTGCCAGCAATGACGTGGGAGGCTCGGTCAGGACTCAGCAGTTCTTC
CDR3: CASNDVGGSVRTQQFF

D: .
size: .
J: TRBJ2-3
V: TRBV13
DNA: TGTGCCAGCAGCCCGAGCGGGCCTGCTAGCACAGATACGCAGTATTTT
CDR3: CASSPSGPASTDTQYF

D: .
size: .
J: TRBJ2-5
V: TRBV28
DNA: TGTGCCAGCAGTTTAAGGAGGGAACTGTTTCGAGAGACCCAGTACTTC
CDR3: CASSLRRELFRETQYF

D: TRBD2
size: .
J: TRBJ2-1
V: TRBV14
DNA: TGTGCCAGCAGCCCGTTAGGACTAGCGGGGTCCAATGAGCAGTTCTTC
CDR3: CASSPLGLAGSNEQFF

D: TRBD2
size: .
J: TRBJ2-2
V: TRBV4-1
DNA: TGCGCCAGCAGCCAAGTCCCCGTAGCGGGAGCGCAAACCGGGGAGCTGTTTTTT
CDR3: CASSQVPVAGAQTGELFF

D: .
size: .
J: TRBJ1-2
V: TRBV2
DNA: TGTGCCAGCAGTGTCGAGCTAAACTATGGCTACACCTTC
CDR3: CASSVELNYGYTF

D: .
size: .
J: TRBJ2-1
V: TRBV7-3
DNA: TGTGCCAGCAGCGAGACAGTCAGGAGCTCCTACAATGAGCAGTTCTTC
CDR3: CASSETVRSSYNEQFF

D: TRBD1
size: .
J: TRBJ2-2
V: TRBV28
DNA: TGTGCCAGCAGTTTATATCCATGGGGGACAGTCAACACCGGGGAGCTGTTTTTT
CDR3: CASSLYPWGTVNTGELFF

D: TRBD2
size: .
J: TRBJ2-7
V: TRBV6-1
DNA: TGTGCCAGCAGTGTTCTACCCGGACTAGTGGGGAACGAGCAGTACTTC
CDR3: CASSVLPGLVGNEQYF

D: .
size: .
J: TRBJ2-5
V: TRBV7-2
DNA: TGTGCCAGCAGCTCCCAGGAGGCCAGAATACAAGAGACCCAGTACTTC
CDR3: CASSSQEARIQETQYF

D: TRBD2
size: .
J: TRBJ2-3
V: TRBV7-9
DNA: TGTGCCAGCAGCTCCCCCGGGCAGCGGGGCCCAGATACGCAGTATTTT
CDR3: CASSSPGQRGPDTQYF

D: .
size: .
J: TRBJ2-3
V: TRBV7-2
DNA: TGTGCCAGCAGCGCCCAGGGCATCAACACAGATACGCAGTATTTT
CDR3: CASSAQGINTDTQYF

D: .
size: few
J: TRBJ2-5
V: TRBV11-2
DNA: TGTGCCAGCAGCTTAAACATAGAGACCCAGTACTTC
CDR3: CASSLNIETQYF

D: .
size: .
J: TRBJ1-5
V: TRBV6-5
DNA: TGTGCCGTGGGGCAGGGTCTTAATCAGCCCCAGCATTTT
CDR3: CAVGQGLNQPQHF

D: TRBD1
size: .
J: TRBJ1-1
V: TRBV5-6
DNA: TGTGCCAGCAGCCCTGACAGGGAACGTCGCAAAATGAACACTGAAGCTTTCTTT
CDR3: CASSPDRERRKMNTEAFF

D: TRBD1
size: .
J: TRBJ2-2
V: TRBV29-1
DNA: TGCAGCGTCCTTCCTTTAGGGACAGAAAACACCGGGGAGCTGTTTTTT
CDR3: CSVLPLGTENTGELFF

D: TRBD1
size: .
J: TRBJ1-6
V: TRBV14
DNA: TGTGCCAGCAGCCAGACAGGGGGATATAATTCACCCCTCCACTTT
CDR3: CASSQTGGYNSPLHF

D: .
size: .
J: TRBJ2-7
V: TRBV7-9
DNA: TGTGCCAGCAGCTTTCCCAGGGCATCCTACGAGCAGTACTTC
CDR3: CASSFPRASYEQYF

D: TRBD2
size: .
J: TRBJ2-3
V: TRBV27
DNA: TGTGCCAGCAGTTTAGGACTAGCGGGAGCAGATACGCAGTATTTT
CDR3: CASSLGLAGADTQYF

D: TRBD1
size: .
J: TRBJ2-1
V: TRBV28
DNA: TGTGCCAGCAGTTTATCGGGGGGGACAGGGGATTCCTACAATGAGCAGTTCTTC
CDR3: CASSLSGGTGDSYNEQFF